Sequencing of this TCR beta chain was carried out in a study of shared clonotypes between healthy human individuals. With respect to this clone: Its specificity is unknown. Within the sample, other DNA sequences also encode this same CDR3.

Study results and caveats: Lower generation probabilities were found for non-shared clonotypes than for those shared by all four donors.

Assay: immunoSEQ multiplex PCR; the TCRdb copy retains only in-frame clones and omits some. This sample carries roughly 2 million clones, around 95% of them seen once, and the ten largest clones take approximately 0.13%. Germline lookup yields CDR1 SGHRS and CDR2 YFSETQ. This CDR3 is built from 12 residues. V dropped 4 bases and J dropped 3 bases, with 8 bases sitting between them. Material for sequencing was naive CD4+ T cells sorted from blood. Subset defined: CD45RA+ positively selected. The chain uses TRBV5-1 and TRBJ2-7; D might be TRBD1 (5 bases). This TCR was recovered from a man between 18 and 35 years old in good health. The CDR3 loop is CASSRDSYEQYF. As DNA, the CDR3 is TGCGCCAGCAGCCGTGACAGCTACGAGCAGTACTTC. The entire variable domain, with the rest obtained from reference TRBV5-1 and TRBJ2-7, is as follows: KAGVTQTPRYLIKTRGQQVTLSCSPISGHRSVSWYQQTPGQGLQFLFEYFSETQRNKGNFPGRFSGRQFSNSRSEMNVSTLELGDSALYLCASSRDSYEQYFGPGTRLTVT.